Shown below are 3 T cell receptor beta chains from a single sample sequenced in a study of control samples from healthy donors and cancer patients. This table comes from immunoSEQ multiplex PCR, and its TCRdb copy is limited to in-frame clones, with some not included. The sample includes fewer than 70,000 clones, 85% to 95% of them seen just once. Sequencing was done on a sample of blood. All receptors come from a man aged 30 to 39 in good health.

The rearrangement uses TRBV19 and TRBJ2-7; 8 nucleotides align to TRBD2. V was pared by 8 bases and J by 4 bases, with 10 bases of the junction left unmatched. This CDR3 has 14 amino acids. Germline V gene sequence: CDR1 LNHDA, CDR2 SQIVND (reference sequence). The DNA for the CDR3 is TGTGCCAGTGGACCTAGCGGGCAAGCGTACGAGCAGTACTTC. Its translation is CASGPSGQAYEQYF.

The DNA for the CDR3 is TGTGCCAGCAGTTGGACAGGGGTCTCTGGAAACACCATATATTTT. This gives the protein CASSWTGVSGNTIYF. V gene TRBV28 combines with J gene TRBJ1-3; 9 bases align to TRBD1. Germline lookup yields CDR1 MDHEN and CDR2 SYDVKM. CDR3 length: 15 amino acids. V trimming: 4 bases; J trimming: 0 bases; junction bases outside the gene matches: 1.

The genes are TRBV18 and TRBJ2-5; 10 bases map to TRBD1. This CDR3 contains 17 residues. The germline CDR1 and CDR2 sequences are KGHSH and LQKENI. Germline trimming cut 2 bases from V and 0 bases from J; bases unmatched to any gene: 6. The chain's CDR3 is CASSPVGTGVDQETQYF. The CDR3 DNA is TGTGCCAGCTCACCAGTCGGGACAGGGGTCGACCAAGAGACCCAGTACTTC.